The rows below give T cell receptor beta chains drawn from one sample of a study of blood T cell repertoires in COVID-19. Measured with immunoSEQ multiplex PCR; TCRdb has only the in-frame clones, and not every one. The data contain 280,000 or so clones, around 91% of them singletons. Sequences were obtained from PBMCs or T cells enriched from blood (not recorded which). The receptors were sampled from a woman aged 18 to 35 with acute COVID-19. Each CDR3 is given with its conserved first and last residue. Each record gives: clone size, V gene, J gene, D gene, CDR3 protein, CDR3 DNA. The D gene is left open where the match is weak. Clone size is shown for a subset of rows, as once, few, many or a class of expanded clone.

clone_size: .; v_call: TRBV19; j_call: TRBJ1-2; d_call: TRBD1; cdr3_aa: CASNDRGGYGYTF; cdr3_nt: TGTGCCAGTAATGACAGGGGGGGCTATGGCTACACCTTC
clone_size: once; v_call: TRBV12-3/TRBV12-4; j_call: TRBJ2-5; d_call: .; cdr3_aa: CASSFVQETQYF; cdr3_nt: TGTGCCAGCAGTTTTGTTCAGGAGACCCAGTACTTC
clone_size: .; v_call: TRBV5-8; j_call: TRBJ2-4; d_call: .; cdr3_aa: CASSGPDKLQYF; cdr3_nt: TGTGCCAGCAGTGGGCCCGACAAACTTCAGTACTTC
clone_size: .; v_call: TRBV9; j_call: TRBJ2-7; d_call: TRBD1; cdr3_aa: CASSTQGSSYEQYF; cdr3_nt: TGTGCCAGCAGCACACAGGGGAGCTCCTACGAGCAGTACTTC
clone_size: .; v_call: TRBV5-1; j_call: TRBJ2-1; d_call: TRBD2; cdr3_aa: CASSRTGGTSGGSYNEQFF; cdr3_nt: TGCGCCAGCAGCAGGACAGGAGGGACTAGCGGGGGGTCCTACAATGAGCAGTTCTTC
clone_size: .; v_call: TRBV28; j_call: TRBJ1-1; d_call: .; cdr3_aa: CASREGSGNTEAFF; cdr3_nt: TGTGCCAGCAGGGAGGGATCGGGGAACACTGAAGCTTTCTTT
clone_size: .; v_call: TRBV25-1; j_call: TRBJ2-2; d_call: .; cdr3_aa: CASSESRDTGELFF; cdr3_nt: TGTGCCAGCAGTGAATCCAGGGACACCGGGGAGCTGTTTTTT
clone_size: .; v_call: TRBV3-1/TRBV3-2; j_call: TRBJ2-5; d_call: .; cdr3_aa: CASSHNSGWDGDQYF; cdr3_nt: TGTGCCAGCAGCCATAATAGCGGTTGGGACGGGGACCAGTACTTC
clone_size: few; v_call: TRBV18; j_call: TRBJ1-2; d_call: .; cdr3_aa: CASSSSGQGYTF; cdr3_nt: TGTGCCAGCTCATCTTCTGGACAGGGCTACACCTTC
clone_size: once; v_call: TRBV11-2; j_call: TRBJ1-1; d_call: TRBD1; cdr3_aa: CASSFFPGQGPPEAFF; cdr3_nt: TGTGCCAGCAGCTTCTTCCCTGGACAGGGTCCCCCTGAAGCTTTCTTT
clone_size: once; v_call: TRBV29-1; j_call: TRBJ1-2; d_call: TRBD1; cdr3_aa: CSVPMTGTGYGYTF; cdr3_nt: TGCAGCGTGCCGATGACAGGGACGGGGTATGGCTACACCTTC
clone_size: .; v_call: TRBV12-5; j_call: TRBJ2-5; d_call: .; cdr3_aa: CASGFRQETQYF; cdr3_nt: TGTGCTAGTGGTTTCAGGCAAGAGACCCAGTACTTC
clone_size: .; v_call: TRBV9; j_call: TRBJ1-4; d_call: .; cdr3_aa: CASSVGGGQEKLFF; cdr3_nt: TGTGCCAGCAGCGTAGGAGGGGGTCAGGAAAAACTGTTTTTT
clone_size: .; v_call: TRBV5-3; j_call: TRBJ2-7; d_call: .; cdr3_aa: CARGGVYSYEQYF; cdr3_nt: TGTGCCAGGGGGGGAGTATACTCCTACGAGCAGTACTTC
clone_size: .; v_call: TRBV29-1; j_call: TRBJ2-3; d_call: .; cdr3_aa: CSVAPGDRTDTQYF; cdr3_nt: TGCAGCGTTGCTCCAGGGGACCGCACAGATACGCAGTATTTT
clone_size: .; v_call: TRBV27; j_call: TRBJ2-7; d_call: .; cdr3_aa: CASSLHEPRENYEQYF; cdr3_nt: TGTGCCAGCAGTTTGCACGAACCCCGGGAGAACTACGAGCAGTACTTC
clone_size: .; v_call: TRBV4-1; j_call: TRBJ2-3; d_call: .; cdr3_aa: CASSQDLTSQYTDTQYF; cdr3_nt: TGCGCCAGCAGCCAAGATCTAACTAGCCAGTACACAGATACGCAGTATTTT
clone_size: few; v_call: TRBV27; j_call: TRBJ2-7; d_call: TRBD1; cdr3_aa: CASRRTGALYEQYF; cdr3_nt: TGTGCCAGCAGGCGGACAGGGGCGCTCTACGAGCAGTACTTC
clone_size: .; v_call: TRBV5-5; j_call: TRBJ1-2; d_call: .; cdr3_aa: CASSLVGAAYYGYTF; cdr3_nt: TGTGCCAGCAGCTTGGTGGGGGCAGCCTACTATGGCTACACCTTC
clone_size: .; v_call: TRBV3-1/TRBV3-2; j_call: TRBJ1-3; d_call: .; cdr3_aa: CASSLDGLSFPGNTIYF; cdr3_nt: TGTGCCAGCAGCCTTGACGGACTCTCTTTCCCTGGAAACACCATATATTTT
clone_size: .; v_call: TRBV28; j_call: TRBJ1-5; d_call: TRBD1; cdr3_aa: CASSTGGENSNQPQHF; cdr3_nt: TGTGCCAGCAGTACAGGGGGGGAGAATAGCAATCAGCCCCAGCATTTT
clone_size: .; v_call: TRBV30; j_call: TRBJ2-1; d_call: TRBD2; cdr3_aa: CAWSRLAGPNEQFF; cdr3_nt: TGTGCCTGGAGCCGTCTAGCGGGACCCAATGAGCAGTTCTTC
clone_size: .; v_call: TRBV27; j_call: TRBJ1-4; d_call: TRBD1; cdr3_aa: CASSFTGGTEKLFF; cdr3_nt: TGTGCCAGCAGTTTCACAGGGGGCACTGAAAAACTGTTTTTT
clone_size: .; v_call: TRBV29-1; j_call: TRBJ1-1; d_call: .; cdr3_aa: CSVAGWDTEAFF; cdr3_nt: TGCAGCGTCGCAGGGTGGGACACTGAAGCTTTCTTT
clone_size: .; v_call: TRBV19; j_call: TRBJ2-1; d_call: TRBD2; cdr3_aa: CASSFLAGGPWNEQFF; cdr3_nt: TGTGCCAGTAGTTTTCTAGCGGGAGGGCCGTGGAATGAGCAGTTCTTC
clone_size: .; v_call: TRBV29-1; j_call: TRBJ2-1; d_call: TRBD2; cdr3_aa: CSVEDRTRTYNEQFF; cdr3_nt: TGCAGCGTTGAAGATCGGACTAGGACCTACAATGAGCAGTTCTTC
clone_size: .; v_call: TRBV19; j_call: TRBJ1-5; d_call: TRBD1; cdr3_aa: CASSIPGQGSQPQHF; cdr3_nt: TGTGCCAGTAGTATCCCGGGACAGGGAAGTCAGCCCCAGCATTTT
clone_size: .; v_call: TRBV6-5; j_call: TRBJ2-4; d_call: TRBD1; cdr3_aa: CASSYGQGRNIQYF; cdr3_nt: TGTGCCAGCAGTTACGGACAGGGCCGAAACATTCAGTACTTC
clone_size: .; v_call: TRBV5-1; j_call: TRBJ1-1; d_call: TRBD1; cdr3_aa: CASSLATGVNTEAFF; cdr3_nt: TGCGCCAGCAGCTTGGCCACAGGGGTGAACACTGAAGCTTTCTTT
clone_size: .; v_call: TRBV13; j_call: TRBJ2-1; d_call: TRBD2; cdr3_aa: CASRGTSYEQFF; cdr3_nt: TGTGCCAGCAGAGGGACTAGCTATGAGCAGTTCTTC
clone_size: .; v_call: TRBV5-1; j_call: TRBJ2-7; d_call: .; cdr3_aa: CASSLEGPYEQYF; cdr3_nt: TGCGCCAGCAGCTTGGAGGGGCCCTACGAGCAGTACTTC
clone_size: .; v_call: TRBV6-4; j_call: TRBJ2-3; d_call: TRBD2; cdr3_aa: CASSEGLAARDTQYF; cdr3_nt: TGTGCCAGCAGTGAGGGACTAGCGGCCCGCGATACGCAGTATTTT
clone_size: .; v_call: TRBV28; j_call: TRBJ2-3; d_call: TRBD2; cdr3_aa: CASSPGVLAGEGDTQYF; cdr3_nt: TGTGCCAGCAGTCCCGGGGTGCTAGCGGGAGAGGGGGATACGCAGTATTTT
clone_size: .; v_call: TRBV4-3; j_call: TRBJ2-7; d_call: .; cdr3_aa: CASSQDVAVEQYF; cdr3_nt: TGCGCCAGCAGCCAAGACGTAGCGGTCGAGCAGTACTTC
clone_size: .; v_call: TRBV7-9; j_call: TRBJ1-5; d_call: TRBD1; cdr3_aa: CASSLTGNQPQHF; cdr3_nt: TGTGCCAGCAGCTTGACAGGGAATCAGCCCCAGCATTTT
clone_size: .; v_call: TRBV18; j_call: TRBJ1-5; d_call: TRBD1; cdr3_aa: CASSPSTGQGQPQHF; cdr3_nt: TGTGCCAGCTCACCCAGCACAGGACAGGGACAGCCCCAGCATTTT
clone_size: once; v_call: TRBV28; j_call: TRBJ1-5; d_call: TRBD1; cdr3_aa: CASSWDRATQPQHF; cdr3_nt: TGTGCCAGCAGTTGGGACAGGGCTACTCAGCCCCAGCATTTT
clone_size: .; v_call: TRBV7-3; j_call: TRBJ2-2; d_call: TRBD2; cdr3_aa: CASSDPTSGTGELFF; cdr3_nt: TGTGCCAGCAGCGACCCTACTAGCGGCACCGGGGAGCTGTTTTTT
clone_size: .; v_call: TRBV27; j_call: TRBJ2-1; d_call: TRBD2; cdr3_aa: CASSVLAGSRYNEQFF; cdr3_nt: TGTGCCAGCAGTGTTTTAGCGGGTTCCCGTTACAATGAGCAGTTCTTC
clone_size: once; v_call: TRBV2; j_call: TRBJ2-1; d_call: TRBD1; cdr3_aa: CASEQGAAYNEQFF; cdr3_nt: TGTGCCAGCGAACAGGGGGCCGCCTACAATGAGCAGTTCTTC
clone_size: .; v_call: TRBV5-1; j_call: TRBJ2-7; d_call: TRBD2; cdr3_aa: CASSLDLAGDLYEQYF; cdr3_nt: TGCGCCAGCAGCTTGGACCTAGCGGGAGATTTGTACGAGCAGTACTTC
clone_size: .; v_call: TRBV4-2; j_call: TRBJ1-4; d_call: TRBD1; cdr3_aa: CASSRHRGEFEKLFF; cdr3_nt: TGTGCCAGCAGCCGCCACAGGGGCGAGTTTGAAAAACTGTTTTTT
clone_size: .; v_call: TRBV12-3/TRBV12-4; j_call: TRBJ1-1; d_call: .; cdr3_aa: CASSFLNTEAFF; cdr3_nt: TGTGCCAGCAGTTTCTTGAACACTGAAGCTTTCTTT
clone_size: once; v_call: TRBV30; j_call: TRBJ1-2; d_call: .; cdr3_aa: CAWKKASYGYTF; cdr3_nt: TGTGCCTGGAAGAAAGCCTCCTATGGCTACACCTTC
clone_size: .; v_call: TRBV5-1; j_call: TRBJ2-5; d_call: TRBD1; cdr3_aa: CASSWGTGGTQETQYF; cdr3_nt: TGCGCCAGCAGCTGGGGGACAGGGGGCACCCAAGAGACCCAGTACTTC
clone_size: .; v_call: TRBV11-1; j_call: TRBJ2-5; d_call: .; cdr3_aa: CASSFPGRQETQYF; cdr3_nt: TGTGCCAGCAGCTTCCCAGGGCGCCAAGAGACCCAGTACTTC
clone_size: .; v_call: TRBV6-2/TRBV6-3; j_call: TRBJ2-3; d_call: .; cdr3_aa: CASSYGGAGTDTQYF; cdr3_nt: TGTGCCAGCAGTTACGGCGGGGCTGGCACAGATACGCAGTATTTT